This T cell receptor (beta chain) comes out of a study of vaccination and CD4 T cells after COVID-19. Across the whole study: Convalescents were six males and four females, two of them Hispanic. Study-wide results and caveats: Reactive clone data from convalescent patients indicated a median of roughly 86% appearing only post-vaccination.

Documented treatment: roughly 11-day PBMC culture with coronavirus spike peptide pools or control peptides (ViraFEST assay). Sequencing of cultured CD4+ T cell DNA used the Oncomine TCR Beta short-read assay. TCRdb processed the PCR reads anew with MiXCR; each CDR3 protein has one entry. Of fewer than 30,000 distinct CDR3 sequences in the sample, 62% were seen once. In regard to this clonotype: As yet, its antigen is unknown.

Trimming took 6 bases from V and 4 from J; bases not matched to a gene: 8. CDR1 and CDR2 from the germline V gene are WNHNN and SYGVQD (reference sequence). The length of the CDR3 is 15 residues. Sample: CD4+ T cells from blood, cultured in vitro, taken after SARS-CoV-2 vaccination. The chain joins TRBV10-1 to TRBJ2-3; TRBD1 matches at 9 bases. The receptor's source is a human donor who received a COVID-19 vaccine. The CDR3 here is CASSPGTGPADTQYF. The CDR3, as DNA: TGCGCCAGCAGCCCCGGGACAGGGCCGGCAGATACGCAGTATTTT.